This TCR beta chain stems from a study of response to subunit inactivated influenza vaccine. The CDR3 is made up of 13 amino acids. V lost 0 bases and J lost 9, with 12 bases in between. Looked up from germline, CDR1 is DFQATT and CDR2 is SNEGSKA (reference sequence). TCRdb recomputed calls from the RT-PCR reads with MiXCR, one row per CDR3 protein. Seen here are more than 200,000 distinct CDR3 sequences, over 9% observed once, and the top ten hold approximately 7.8%. To note about this clonotype: Its antigen is still unknown.

General study results and limits: Authors suggested each seasonal influenza vaccination recruits few new T cells.

The input for sequencing was non-naive T cells sorted from PBMCs, taken 14 to 15 days before vaccination. The chain is built from TRBV20-1 and TRBJ2-1; no firm D call. This TCR derives from a man in his forties or fifties who received an inactivated influenza vaccine. In nucleotides, the CDR3 is TGCAGTGCTAGAGACCCCTCTCTTTCTGAGCAGTTCTTC. It encodes CSARDPSLSEQFF.